Many counts were recorded for the clone carrying this T cell receptor (beta chain). Its target is not known. The sample's time point: persistent/refractory GD, antithyroid drugs over 5 years with positive TRAb. PBMC RNA was the source of the TCR library. iRepertoire HTBI primers and Arm-PCR of CDR3 regions built TCR beta libraries. Each CDR3 protein is one row after TCRdb ran MiXCR on the multiplex PCR reads. This sample carries some 330,000 distinct CDR3 sequences, roughly 24% of them seen once, and the ten largest clones take approximately 30%. The data were obtained in a study of regulatory T cells in long-lasting Graves disease. The study, taken as a whole, reports: Examination was confined to peripheral blood, excluding thyroid tissue.

The receptor's source is a woman aged 40 to 50 with Graves disease. The specimen was peripheral blood mononuclear cells (PBMCs), collected when the disease was refractory, from a patient treated with antithyroid drugs.

Here the CDR3 DNA reads TGTGCCAGCAGTTACGGGACCGACGAGGGGCAGTACTTC. Protein sequence: CASSYGTDEGQYF. The chain is built from TRBV28 and TRBJ2-7; tentatively, D is TRBD1 or TRBD2 (5 bases each). The CDR3 runs to 13 residues. V was pared by 4 bases and J by 9 bases, with 16 bases between. CDR1 and CDR2 from the germline V gene are MDHEN and SYDVKM.